These 16 T cell receptor beta chains were sequenced from one sample in a study of cytomegalovirus exposure and HLA in healthy donors. PCR involved 60 Vbeta and 13 Jbeta primers. Profiled with immunoSEQ multiplex PCR; TCRdb holds only in-frame clones, not every one. Its table records 130,000 to 150,000 clones. The sample comprised PBMCs. These receptors were collected from a man between 40 and 49 years old in good health and CMV-seronegative.

The chain is built from TRBV15 and TRBJ2-7; weak D call: TRBD1 (6 bases). Trimming removed 3 bases at V and 3 bases at J, with 9 bases between. This CDR3 has 13 residues. Germline loops: CDR1 LNHNV, CDR2 YYDKDF (reference sequence). The CDR3 spells CATSSGGLYEQYF. CDR3 DNA: TGTGCCACCAGCAGTGGGGGCCTCTACGAGCAGTACTTC.

The J gene is TRBJ2-1, the V gene TRBV9; the D gene is possibly TRBD1 (5 bases). The ends were cut back, 5 bases at V and 9 bases at J, with 12 bases in the middle. This CDR3 is 12 amino acids long. CDR1 and CDR2 (germline): SGDLS, YYNGEE. The CDR3 loop reads CASRAGIGEQFF. The CDR3 DNA is TGTGCCAGCAGAGCAGGGATAGGTGAGCAGTTCTTC.

The V and J genes are TRBV5-1 and TRBJ2-2; TRBD1 matches 8 bases. The CDR3 totals 15 residues. V lost 4 bases to trimming and J lost 5 bases; unmatched junction nucleotides: 7. CDR1 is SGHRS, CDR2 YFSETQ, per germline. Here the CDR3 DNA reads TGCGCCAGCAGCCAAGGGACAGGCGGGACCGGGGAGCTGTTTTTT. Amino acid sequence: CASSQGTGGTGELFF.

The rearrangement joins TRBV7-8 to TRBJ2-7, with D possibly matching TRBD2 (5 bases). The CDR3 is 14 residues long. Germline V CDR1 and CDR2: SGHVS, FQNEAQ. The V gene lost 5 bases and the J gene lost 2 bases, with 13 bases spanning the gap. CDR3 bases: TGTGCCAGCAGCACAAGGACTGAGACCTACGAGCAGTACTTC. Amino acid sequence: CASSTRTETYEQYF.

The rearrangement uses TRBV28 and TRBJ2-2; TRBD2 agrees at 9 bases. This CDR3 is 19 amino acids long. V dropped 0 bases and J dropped 0; count of bases not matched to a gene: 8. CDR1 and CDR2 from the germline V gene are MDHEN and SYDVKM. The CDR3 region is CASSLWDQTSGSNTGELFF. The CDR3 coding sequence is TGTGCCAGCAGTTTATGGGACCAGACTAGCGGCTCGAACACCGGGGAGCTGTTTTTT.

V usage is TRBV7-6 and J usage is TRBJ1-2; D possibly corresponds to TRBD1 (6 bases). CDR1 is SGHVS and CDR2 is FNYEAQ in the germline V gene. Deletions cut 5 bases from V and 4 bases from J, with 11 bases between. The CDR3 spans 13 residues. For the CDR3, the DNA is TGTGCCAGCAGCCAGGACAGCATCTATGGCTACACCTTC. This translates into CASSQDSIYGYTF.

This rearrangement joins TRBV9 to TRBJ1-1; D call uncertain. Trimming pared 4 bases from V and 2 bases from J, leaving 15 bases between. Germline-derived CDR1 and CDR2 are SGDLS and YYNGEE. CDR3 length: 15 residues. CDR3 bases: TGTGCCAGCAGCTCGGATTGGGCTCTCAACACTGAAGCTTTCTTT. This encodes CASSSDWALNTEAFF.

The chain employs TRBV7-2 and TRBJ2-7, with TRBD1 matching 7 bases. This CDR3 is built from 15 residues. The germline gives CDR1 SGHTA, CDR2 FQGNSA. V lost 4 bases to trimming and J lost 7 bases; unmatched junction nucleotides: 13. CDR3 nucleotide sequence: TGTGCCAGCAGCTCAGGGGACAGCCGGCGAGAGGAGCAGTACTTC. Amino acid sequence: CASSSGDSRREEQYF. Variable domain in full (rest from reference TRBV7-2 and TRBJ2-7): GAGVSQSPSNKVTEKGKDVELRCDPISGHTALYWYRQSLGQGLEFLIYFQGNSAPDKSGLPSDRFSAERTGGSVSTLTIQRTQQEDSAVYLCASSSGDSRREEQYFGPGTRLTVT.

The V and J genes are TRBV19 and TRBJ2-1, with 14 bases identical to TRBD2. With V trimmed by 6 bases and J by 7 bases, 5 bases remained unmatched. Germline V gives CDR1 LNHDA, CDR2 SQIVND (reference sequence). The CDR3 has 15 residues. The CDR3 here is CASSRLAGGPNEQFF. CDR3 nucleotide sequence: TGTGCCAGTAGCAGACTAGCGGGGGGGCCGAATGAGCAGTTCTTC.

The rearrangement uses TRBV28 and TRBJ2-7; perhaps TRBD2 as D (6 bases). V was shortened by 6 bases and J by 2 bases, with 11 bases between the two germline ends. The CDR3 sequence is 13 residues long. The germline gives CDR1 MDHEN, CDR2 SYDVKM. CDR3 amino acids: CASREGTAYEQYF. CDR3 nucleotides: TGTGCCAGCAGGGAGGGTACGGCCTACGAGCAGTACTTC.

This chain joins TRBV29-1 and TRBJ1-1; 7 nucleotides agree with TRBD1. The CDR3 is made up of 13 amino acids. V shed 7 bases, J shed 2 bases, and the junction held 7 bases outside the gene matches. From germline, CDR1 is SQVTM and CDR2 ANQGSEA. The CDR3: CSAGQASNTEAFF. CDR3 DNA sequence: TGCAGCGCAGGACAGGCATCCAACACTGAAGCTTTCTTT.

The chain carries TRBV5-1 and TRBJ1-1, with D possibly TRBD1 on 5 matching bases. The CDR3 loop spans 16 amino acids. Germline V gives CDR1 SGHRS, CDR2 YFSETQ. V lost 1 base to trimming and J lost 0 bases, with 13 bases between them. In DNA form, the CDR3 reads TGCGCCAGCAGCTTGACAGGAGTTTCAATGAACACTGAAGCTTTCTTT. Translating it yields CASSLTGVSMNTEAFF.

The V and J genes are TRBV4-1 and TRBJ2-1; 7 bases line up with TRBD2. The CDR3 contains 12 residues. In germline, CDR1 is MGHRA, CDR2 YSYEKL. V gave up 7 bases and J gave up 6 bases; unmatched junction bases: 3. In DNA form, the CDR3 reads TGCGCCAGCACCGGGGGGTCCAATGAGCAGTTCTTC. Protein: CASTGGSNEQFF.

The chain joins TRBV9 to TRBJ1-1; D remains ambiguous. The length of the CDR3 is 14 residues. CDR1 is SGDLS, CDR2 YYNGEE, per germline. V lost 0 bases to trimming and J lost 6 bases, with 12 bases between them. CDR3: CASSVAARHSEAFF. The CDR3 DNA reads as TGTGCCAGCAGCGTAGCGGCCAGACATTCTGAAGCTTTCTTT.

This chain links TRBV25-1 with TRBJ2-1, with a weak D call TRBD1 (6 bases). Trimming cost V 4 bases and J 7 bases, with 20 bases left between them. CDR3 length: 16 residues. In germline, CDR1 is MGHDK, CDR2 SYGVNS. CDR3: CASSVLTQGFRNEQFF. The CDR3 bases are TGTGCCAGCAGTGTACTAACTCAGGGGTTCAGGAATGAGCAGTTCTTC. Combining the CDR3 with reference TRBV25-1 and TRBJ2-1 gives the whole variable domain EADIYQTPRYLVIGTGKKITLECSQTMGHDKMYWYQQDPGMELHLIHYSYGVNSTEKGDLSSESTVSRIRTEHFPLTLESARPSHTSQYLCASSVLTQGFRNEQFFGPGTRLTVL.

The chain uses TRBV7-2 and TRBJ2-7; possible D gene TRBD1, 5 bases. Between the trimmed V and J ends, which lost 5 bases and 2 bases, there was a span of 10 bases. The CDR3 is 13 amino acids. CDR1 is SGHTA, CDR2 FQGNSA, per germline. This CDR3 reads CASSLRVPYEQYF. The CDR3 nucleotides read TGTGCCAGCAGCCTCAGGGTTCCCTACGAGCAGTACTTC.